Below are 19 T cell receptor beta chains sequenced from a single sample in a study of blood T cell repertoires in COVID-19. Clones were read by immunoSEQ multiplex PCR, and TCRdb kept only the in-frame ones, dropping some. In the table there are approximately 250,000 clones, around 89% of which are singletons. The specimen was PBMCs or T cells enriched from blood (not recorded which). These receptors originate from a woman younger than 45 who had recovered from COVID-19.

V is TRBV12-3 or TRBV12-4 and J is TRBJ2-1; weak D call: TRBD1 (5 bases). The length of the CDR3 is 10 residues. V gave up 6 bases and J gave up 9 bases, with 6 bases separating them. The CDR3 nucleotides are TGTGCCAGCAGCACAGGTGAGCAGTTCTTC. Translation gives CASSTGEQFF.

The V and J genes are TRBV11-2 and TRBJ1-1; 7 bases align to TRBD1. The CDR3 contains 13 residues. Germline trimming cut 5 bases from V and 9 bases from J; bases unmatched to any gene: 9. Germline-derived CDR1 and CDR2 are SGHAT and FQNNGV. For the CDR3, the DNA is TGTGCCAGCAGCCACACCCAGGGGGTGAAAGCTTTCTTT. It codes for CASSHTQGVKAFF.

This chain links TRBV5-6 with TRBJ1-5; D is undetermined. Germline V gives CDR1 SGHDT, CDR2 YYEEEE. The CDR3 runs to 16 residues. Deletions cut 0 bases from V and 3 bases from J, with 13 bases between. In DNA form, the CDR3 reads TGTGCCAGCAGCTTGGCCGGAGTAGAATTCAATCAGCCCCAGCATTTT. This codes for CASSLAGVEFNQPQHF.

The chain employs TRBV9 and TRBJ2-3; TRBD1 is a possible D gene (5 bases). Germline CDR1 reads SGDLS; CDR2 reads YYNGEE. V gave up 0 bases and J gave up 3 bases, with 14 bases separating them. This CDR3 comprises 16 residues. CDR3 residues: CASSVGASRGTDTQYF. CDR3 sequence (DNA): TGTGCCAGCAGCGTAGGAGCGTCTAGGGGTACAGATACGCAGTATTTT.

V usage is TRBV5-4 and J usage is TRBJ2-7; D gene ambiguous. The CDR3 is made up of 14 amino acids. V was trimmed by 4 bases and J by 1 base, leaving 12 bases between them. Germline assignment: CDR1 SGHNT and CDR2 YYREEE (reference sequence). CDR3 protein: CASSHPDNSYEQYF. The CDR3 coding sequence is TGTGCCAGCAGCCATCCCGACAATTCCTACGAGCAGTACTTC.

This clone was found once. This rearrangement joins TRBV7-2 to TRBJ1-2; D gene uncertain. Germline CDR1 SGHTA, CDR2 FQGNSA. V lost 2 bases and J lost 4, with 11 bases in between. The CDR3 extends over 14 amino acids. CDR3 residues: CASSLTQRSYGYTF. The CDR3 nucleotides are TGTGCCAGCAGCTTAACCCAAAGGAGCTATGGCTACACCTTC.

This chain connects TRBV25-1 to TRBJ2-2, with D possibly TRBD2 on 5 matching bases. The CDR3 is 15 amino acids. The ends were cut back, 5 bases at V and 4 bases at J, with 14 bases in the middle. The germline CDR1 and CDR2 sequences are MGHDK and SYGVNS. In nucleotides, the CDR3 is TGTGCCAGCAGTTCGCCCGTCGGGGTCACCGGGGAGCTGTTTTTT. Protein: CASSSPVGVTGELFF.

CDR3 protein: CASSQRTGDYGYTF. The CDR3 DNA reads TGTGCCAGTAGTCAACGGACAGGAGACTATGGCTACACCTTC. This chain joins TRBV19 and TRBJ1-2; 7 bases match TRBD1. Germline CDR1 and CDR2: LNHDA and SQIVND (reference sequence). J was trimmed by 3 bases and V by 5 bases; bases with no gene match: 6. This CDR3 contains 14 residues. The whole variable domain, filled in from reference TRBV19 and TRBJ1-2, reads DGGITQSPKYLFRKEGQNVTLSCEQNLNHDAMYWYRQDPGQGLRLIYYSQIVNDFQKGDIAEGYSVSREKKESFPLTVTSAQKNPTAFYLCASSQRTGDYGYTFGSGTRLTVV.

CDR3 nucleotides: TGTGCCAGCAGTTTAACAGGGGGAAGCACCGGGGAGCTGTTTTTT. It is translated as CASSLTGGSTGELFF. The V and J genes are TRBV28 and TRBJ2-2, with 8 positions matching TRBD1. This CDR3 is built from 15 residues. The V gene end was trimmed by 2 bases and the J gene end by 4 bases; junction bases not matched to a gene: 3. CDR1 MDHEN and CDR2 SYDVKM come from the germline V gene.

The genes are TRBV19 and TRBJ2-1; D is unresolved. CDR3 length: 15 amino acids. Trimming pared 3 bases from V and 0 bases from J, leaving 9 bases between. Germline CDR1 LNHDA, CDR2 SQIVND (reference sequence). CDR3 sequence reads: CASSIRQYSYNEQFF. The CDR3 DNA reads TGTGCCAGTAGTATCCGACAATACTCCTACAATGAGCAGTTCTTC.

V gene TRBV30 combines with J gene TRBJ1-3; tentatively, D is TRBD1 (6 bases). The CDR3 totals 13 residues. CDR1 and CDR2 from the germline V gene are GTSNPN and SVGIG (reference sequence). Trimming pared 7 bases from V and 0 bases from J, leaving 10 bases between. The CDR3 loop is CAFGQSSGNTIYF. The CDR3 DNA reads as TGTGCCTTTGGACAGAGCTCTGGAAACACCATATATTTT.

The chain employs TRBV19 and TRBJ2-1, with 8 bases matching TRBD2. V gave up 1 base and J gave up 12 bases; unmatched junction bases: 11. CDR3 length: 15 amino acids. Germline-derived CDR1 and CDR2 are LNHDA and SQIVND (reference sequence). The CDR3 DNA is TGTGCCAGTAGTATAGGACAGTCCAGCGGGAGAAGGCAGTTCTTC. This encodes CASSIGQSSGRRQFF.

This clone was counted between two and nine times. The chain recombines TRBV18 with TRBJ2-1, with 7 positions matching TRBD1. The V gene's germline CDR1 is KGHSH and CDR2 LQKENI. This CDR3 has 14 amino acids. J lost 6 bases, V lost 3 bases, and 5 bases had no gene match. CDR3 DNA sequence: TGTGCCAGCTCACCGAGGCAGGGGGTCAATGAGCAGTTCTTC. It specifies CASSPRQGVNEQFF.

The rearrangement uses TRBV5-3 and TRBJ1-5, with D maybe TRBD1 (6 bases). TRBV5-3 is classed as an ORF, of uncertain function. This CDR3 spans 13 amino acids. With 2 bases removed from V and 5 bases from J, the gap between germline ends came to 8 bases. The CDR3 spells CARSFRGDQPQHF. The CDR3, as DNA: TGTGCCAGAAGCTTCAGGGGTGATCAGCCCCAGCATTTT.

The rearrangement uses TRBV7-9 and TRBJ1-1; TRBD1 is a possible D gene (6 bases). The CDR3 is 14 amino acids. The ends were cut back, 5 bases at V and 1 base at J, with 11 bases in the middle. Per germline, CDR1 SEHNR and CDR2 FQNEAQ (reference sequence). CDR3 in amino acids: CASSPRGQNTEAFF. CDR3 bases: TGTGCCAGCAGCCCCCGGGGACAGAACACTGAAGCTTTCTTT.

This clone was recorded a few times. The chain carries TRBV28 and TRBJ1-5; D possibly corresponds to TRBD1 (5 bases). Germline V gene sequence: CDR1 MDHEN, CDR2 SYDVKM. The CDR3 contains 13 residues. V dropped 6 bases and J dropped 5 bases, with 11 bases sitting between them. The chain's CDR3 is CASRSPGDQPQHF. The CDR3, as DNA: TGTGCCAGCAGGTCACCGGGGGATCAGCCCCAGCATTTT.

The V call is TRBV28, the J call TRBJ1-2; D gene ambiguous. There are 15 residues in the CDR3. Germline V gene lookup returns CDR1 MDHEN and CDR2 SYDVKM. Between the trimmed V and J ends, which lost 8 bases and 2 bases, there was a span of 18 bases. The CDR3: CASWRGLSENYGYTF. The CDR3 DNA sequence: TGTGCCAGCTGGCGAGGACTCTCGGAAAACTATGGCTACACCTTC.

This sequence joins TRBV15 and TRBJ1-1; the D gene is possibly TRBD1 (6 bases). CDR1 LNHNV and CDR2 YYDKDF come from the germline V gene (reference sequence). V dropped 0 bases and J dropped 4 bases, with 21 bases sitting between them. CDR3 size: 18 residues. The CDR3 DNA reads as TGTGCCACCAGCAGAGATAGTTGGGTACAGGGACCCCGCACTGAAGCTTTCTTT. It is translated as CATSRDSWVQGPRTEAFF.

For the CDR3, the DNA is TGTGCCAGCAGCTTCCTAGCGGGAGGCAATGAGCAGTTCTTC. Its protein is CASSFLAGGNEQFF. The rearrangement uses TRBV7-3 and TRBJ2-1, with 11 positions matching TRBD2. This CDR3 has 14 residues. Germline CDR1 reads SGHTA; CDR2 reads FQGTGA. V dropped 3 bases and J dropped 6; count of bases not matched to a gene: 1. Based on the CDR3 plus reference TRBV7-3 and TRBJ2-1, the full variable domain is GAGVSQTPSNKVTEKGKYVELRCDPISGHTALYWYRQSLGQGPEFLIYFQGTGAADDSGLPNDRFFAVRPEGSVSTLKIQRTERGDSAVYLCASSFLAGGNEQFFGPGTRLTVL.